Sequencing of this T cell receptor beta chain was carried out in a study of neurological immune-mediated disorders. Findings of the study overall: Private repertoires in all groups were suggested by the finding that expanded clones across subjects shared no CDR3 amino acid sequences. Whereas HTLV-1-associated myelopathy showed the most TCR clonal expansion, multiple sclerosis showed the least, with levels below those of healthy controls.

The team produced cDNA through 5'RACE using 10-nucleotide random UMIs. TCRdb used MiXCR to reprocess the 5' RACE reads, holding one entry per CDR3 protein. The profile covers some 37,000 distinct CDR3 sequences, with roughly 14% appearing a single time and 20% to 30% taken by the ten largest. It was from 2 million PBMCs stored at -80 C that the unsorted libraries were obtained. V was clipped by 1 base and J by 6 bases; unmatched bases: 6. Germline V CDR1 and CDR2: SGHTA, FQGNSA. The CDR3 is made up of 16 amino acids. This clonotype was seen at least ten times. Its antigen is unidentified. This receptor was obtained from a woman aged 50 to 60 with HTLV-1-associated myelopathy (HAM/TSP). The sequenced material came from PBMCs. The chain is built from TRBV7-2 and TRBJ2-1; 10 bases align to TRBD2. Written as DNA, the CDR3 is TGTGCCAGCAGCTTAGTGGCTAGCGGGGGTTTCAATGAGCAGTTCTTC. As protein: CASSLVASGGFNEQFF.